This TCR beta chain emerged from a study of beta chain features in type 1 diabetes. The isolated RNA, all of it, was reverse transcribed, so expressed TCRB transcripts were what got sequenced. Only in-frame clones appear in the TCRdb table, and some are missing; sequencing was by immunoSEQ multiplex PCR. The repertoire consists of 350,000 to 400,000 clones, with roughly 16% occurring once and the leading ten covering roughly 0.019%. The CDR3 is 12 amino acids. CDR1 and CDR2 (germline): MNHEY, SVGAGI. The V segment lost 7 bases and the J segment 12 bases; nucleotides outside the gene matches: 9. The sample was naive CD4+ T cells from blood. The receptor comes from a woman younger than 35 in good health. J is TRBJ2-1 and V is TRBV6-5; TRBD2 aligns across 7 bases. The CDR3 region is CASTSGGLVQFF. The CDR3 region has the DNA TGTGCCAGCACTAGCGGTGGGTTAGTGCAGTTCTTC.